The present T cell receptor beta chain was sequenced within a study of memory CD4+ T cells and cytomegalovirus serostatus. The data were produced by immunoSEQ multiplex PCR, yet TCRdb's version contains in-frame clones alone and is incomplete. The table shows about 59,000 clones, with 81% occurring only once. This clone is a singleton in its sample. The sort gate was single viable CD3+CD4+CD8-CD45RO+ cells for memory CD4+ T cells. In germline, CDR1 is SGHRS, CDR2 YFSETQ. The CDR3 is 21 residues long. Trimming took 1 base from V and 4 from J; bases not matched to a gene: 21. The rearrangement uses TRBV5-1 and TRBJ1-1; 11 nucleotides agree with TRBD1. Sequenced material: memory CD4+ T cells from blood. The receptor's source is an adult in good health and CMV-seronegative. CDR3 loop: CASSLFTGQGDSGPEGTEAFF. As DNA, the CDR3 is TGCGCCAGCAGCTTGTTTACGGGACAGGGGGACTCGGGGCCAGAGGGCACTGAAGCTTTCTTT.